The 13 T cell receptor beta chains below come from one sample, sequenced in a study of beta chain features in type 1 diabetes. The whole isolated RNA underwent reverse transcription, so sequencing captured expressed TCRB transcripts. Assay used: immunoSEQ multiplex PCR; TCRdb lists only in-frame clones, some missing. The table has roughly 500,000 clones, approximately 28% seen once; the top ten hold 0.05% to 0.07%. The sequencing input was naive CD4+ T cells from blood. These receptors all come from a man aged 18 to 29 in good health.

This clone has more than one count but fewer than ten. The V and J genes are TRBV10-3 and TRBJ2-2; 8 positions agree with TRBD2. The CDR3 is 17 residues long. Per germline, CDR1 ENHRY and CDR2 SYGVKD. V lost 4 bases to trimming and J lost 6 bases; unmatched junction nucleotides: 13. CDR3 region: CAISAVDQRESAGELFF. The CDR3 DNA reads TGTGCCATCAGTGCCGTTGACCAGCGGGAGTCAGCCGGGGAGCTGTTTTTT.

The chain joins TRBV29-1 to TRBJ2-7; tentatively, D is TRBD2 (6 bases). The germline V gene encodes CDR1 SQVTM and CDR2 ANQGSEA. The V end was cut by 4 bases, the J end by 2 bases, with 12 bases between. The CDR3 is 13 residues long. This chain's CDR3 is CSVAGTAPYEQYF. The CDR3 region has the DNA TGCAGCGTTGCCGGGACTGCACCCTACGAGCAGTACTTC.

The chain recombines TRBV30 with TRBJ2-3; D unresolved. This CDR3 is built from 12 residues. V was clipped by 0 bases and J by 3 bases, with 4 bases between them. Germline CDR1 and CDR2: GTSNPN and SVGIG (reference sequence). The CDR3 sequence: CAWSVYTDTQYF. DNA for the CDR3: TGTGCCTGGAGTGTATATACAGATACGCAGTATTTT.

This clone was seen a few times. The rearrangement links TRBV30 to TRBJ2-3; no reliable D call. The CDR3 sequence is 15 residues long. Deletions cut 1 base from V and 5 bases from J, with 16 bases between. Looked up from germline, CDR1 is GTSNPN and CDR2 is SVGIG (reference sequence). CDR3 DNA sequence: TGTGCCTGGAGTGGGCAGCGTATAGAGCGAGATACGCAGTATTTT. Translated, it gives CAWSGQRIERDTQYF.

The chain has TRBV5-4 and TRBJ2-4, with 9 bases matching TRBD2. The J segment lost 8 bases and the V segment lost 5 bases, leaving 8 bases of the junction unmatched. The V gene's germline CDR1 is SGHNT and CDR2 YYREEE (reference sequence). This CDR3 spans 14 amino acids. The CDR3 protein is CASRDGLAPDIQYF. The CDR3 DNA is TGTGCCAGCAGGGACGGACTAGCGCCAGACATTCAGTACTTC.

The J gene is TRBJ2-1, the V gene TRBV7-2, with a possible D match to TRBD1 (6 bases). The V gene lost 5 bases and the J gene lost 7 bases, with 15 bases spanning the gap. This CDR3 has 14 amino acids. Germline V gene data show CDR1 as SGHTA and CDR2 as FQGNSA. The CDR3 spells CASSRTGTKNEQFF. DNA of the CDR3: TGTGCCAGCAGCCGGACCGGGACAAAAAATGAGCAGTTCTTC.

The genes are TRBV7-9 and TRBJ2-6; D is possibly TRBD2 (5 bases). The CDR3 extends over 16 amino acids. The germline V gene encodes CDR1 SEHNR and CDR2 FQNEAQ (reference sequence). Trimming removed 3 bases at V and 3 bases at J, with 12 bases between. The CDR3 loop reads CASSFHLGSGANVLTF. As DNA, the CDR3 is TGTGCCAGCAGCTTTCACCTGGGGAGTGGGGCCAACGTCCTGACTTTC.

DNA for the CDR3: TGTGCCAGCAGCCGGACTAGCAGTGAAAAGACCCAGTACTTC. Residues: CASSRTSSEKTQYF. The gene calls are TRBV7-2 and TRBJ2-5, with TRBD2 matching over 8 bases. The germline V gene has CDR1 SGHTA and CDR2 FQGNSA. With 5 bases clipped from V and 6 bases from J, the junction kept 8 bases outside the gene matches. The CDR3 extends over 14 amino acids.

The CDR3 reads CASSLFGSDGYTF. Written as DNA, the CDR3 is TGCGCCAGCAGCTTGTTTGGGTCGGATGGCTACACCTTC. This rearrangement joins TRBV5-1 to TRBJ1-2; D is undetermined. CDR1 and CDR2 from the germline V gene are SGHRS and YFSETQ. The CDR3 contains 13 residues. V was trimmed by 1 base and J by 6 bases, leaving 10 bases between them.

This clone was seen only a few times. Additional DNA sequences in this sample encode the identical CDR3. The chain uses TRBV7-9 and TRBJ2-5; tentatively, D is TRBD2 (5 bases). Germline values: CDR1 SEHNR, CDR2 FQNEAQ (reference sequence). V lost 1 base and J lost 5, with 8 bases in between. The CDR3 spans 13 residues. The DNA of the CDR3 is TGTGCCAGCAGCTTAGTTGGGAGCGAGACCCAGTACTTC. This translates into CASSLVGSETQYF.

This clone showed up just a few times. CDR3 amino acids: CASSPRQGLDEQFF. DNA of the CDR3: TGTGCCAGCAGCCCAAGACAGGGTTTGGATGAGCAGTTCTTC. The chain couples TRBV7-2 to TRBJ2-1, with 7 bases aligning to TRBD1. From germline, CDR1 is SGHTA and CDR2 FQGNSA. This CDR3 is built from 14 residues. The ends lost 5 bases at V and 8 bases at J; junction bases unmatched: 9.

This chain links TRBV23-1 with TRBJ2-6; D not certain. TRBV23-1 is an ORF; its function is uncertain. The length of the CDR3 is 16 residues. Trimming took 0 bases from V and 0 from J, leaving 6 bases between them. CDR3 in DNA: TGCGCCAGCAGTCAATCGATGCTCTCTGGGGCCAACGTCCTGACTTTC. Its protein product is CASSQSMLSGANVLTF.

This clone has a handful of counts. This chain uses TRBV10-3 with TRBJ2-5; the match to TRBD1 covers 12 bases. This CDR3 comprises 16 residues. The V gene's germline CDR1 is ENHRY and CDR2 SYGVKD. The ends lost 4 bases at V and 2 bases at J; junction bases unmatched: 5. The CDR3 reads CAISAGTGGLQETQYF. CDR3 nucleotide sequence: TGTGCCATCAGTGCGGGGACAGGGGGCTTACAAGAGACCCAGTACTTC.